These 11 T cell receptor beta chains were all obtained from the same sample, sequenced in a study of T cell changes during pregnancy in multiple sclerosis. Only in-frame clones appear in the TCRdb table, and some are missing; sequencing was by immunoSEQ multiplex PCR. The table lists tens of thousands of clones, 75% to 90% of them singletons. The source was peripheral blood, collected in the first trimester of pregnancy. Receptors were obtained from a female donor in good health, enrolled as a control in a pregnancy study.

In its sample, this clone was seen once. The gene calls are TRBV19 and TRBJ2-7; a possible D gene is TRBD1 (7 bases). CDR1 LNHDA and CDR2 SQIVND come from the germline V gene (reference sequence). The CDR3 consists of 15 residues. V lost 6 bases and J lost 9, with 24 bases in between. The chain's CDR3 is CASRTSRDSVTRQYF. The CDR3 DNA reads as TGTGCCAGTAGGACCTCGCGGGACAGCGTCACCCGGCAGTACTTC.

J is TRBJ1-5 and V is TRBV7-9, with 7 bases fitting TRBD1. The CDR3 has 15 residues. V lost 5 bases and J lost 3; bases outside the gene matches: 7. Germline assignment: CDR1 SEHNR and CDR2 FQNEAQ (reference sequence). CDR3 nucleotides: TGTGCCAGCAGCGCTAGACAGGGCCCCAATCAGCCCCAGCATTTT. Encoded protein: CASSARQGPNQPQHF.

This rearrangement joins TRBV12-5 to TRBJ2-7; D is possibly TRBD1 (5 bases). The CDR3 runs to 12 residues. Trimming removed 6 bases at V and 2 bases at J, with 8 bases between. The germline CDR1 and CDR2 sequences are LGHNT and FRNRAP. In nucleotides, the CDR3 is TGTGCTAGTGGCCTGGACACCTACGAGCAGTACTTC. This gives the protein CASGLDTYEQYF.

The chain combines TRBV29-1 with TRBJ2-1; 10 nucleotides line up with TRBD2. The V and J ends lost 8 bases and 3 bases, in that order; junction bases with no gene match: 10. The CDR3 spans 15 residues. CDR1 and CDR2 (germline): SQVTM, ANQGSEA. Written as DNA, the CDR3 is TGCAGCCCGCGTCTAGCGGGAGTTCACTACAATGAGCAGTTCTTC. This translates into CSPRLAGVHYNEQFF.

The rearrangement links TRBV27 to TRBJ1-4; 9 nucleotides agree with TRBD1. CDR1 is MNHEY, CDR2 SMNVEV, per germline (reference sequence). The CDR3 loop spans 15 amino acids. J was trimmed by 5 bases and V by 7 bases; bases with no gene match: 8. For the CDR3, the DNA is TGTGCCAGCATGTACAGGGGGCAAGGGAATGAAAAACTGTTTTTT. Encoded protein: CASMYRGQGNEKLFF.

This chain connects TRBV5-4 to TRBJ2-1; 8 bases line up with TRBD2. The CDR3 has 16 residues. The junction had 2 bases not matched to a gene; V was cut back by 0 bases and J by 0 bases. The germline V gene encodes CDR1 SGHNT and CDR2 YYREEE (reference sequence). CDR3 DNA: TGTGCCAGCAGCTTGGGGAGCGGGAGCTCCTACAATGAGCAGTTCTTC. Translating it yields CASSLGSGSSYNEQFF.

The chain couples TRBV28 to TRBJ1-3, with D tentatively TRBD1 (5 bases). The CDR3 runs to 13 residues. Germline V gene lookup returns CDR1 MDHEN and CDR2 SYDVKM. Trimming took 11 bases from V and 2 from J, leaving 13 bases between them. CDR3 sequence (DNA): TGTGCCGGCTCAGGGTATACTGGAAACACCATATATTTT. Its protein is CAGSGYTGNTIYF.

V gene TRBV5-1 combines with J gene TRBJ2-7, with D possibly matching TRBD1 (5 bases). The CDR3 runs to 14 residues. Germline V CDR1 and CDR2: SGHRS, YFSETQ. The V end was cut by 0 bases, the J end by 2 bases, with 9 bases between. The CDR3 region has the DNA TGCGCCAGCAGCTTGGCCAGGGATCCCTACGAGCAGTACTTC. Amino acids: CASSLARDPYEQYF.

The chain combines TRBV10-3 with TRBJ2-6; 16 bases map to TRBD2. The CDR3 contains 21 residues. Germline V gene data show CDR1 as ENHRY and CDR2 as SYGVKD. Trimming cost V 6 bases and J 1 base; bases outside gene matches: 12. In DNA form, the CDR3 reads TGTGCCATCAGCTTCCAGGGACTAGCGGGAGGGCAGGCTTCTGGGGCCAACGTCCTGACTTTC. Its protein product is CAISFQGLAGGQASGANVLTF.

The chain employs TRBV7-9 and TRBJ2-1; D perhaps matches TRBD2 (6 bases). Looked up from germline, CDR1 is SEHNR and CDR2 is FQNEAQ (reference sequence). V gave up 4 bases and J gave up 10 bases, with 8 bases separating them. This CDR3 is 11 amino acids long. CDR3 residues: CASSWGEEQFF. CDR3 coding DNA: TGTGCCAGCAGCTGGGGGGAAGAGCAGTTCTTC.

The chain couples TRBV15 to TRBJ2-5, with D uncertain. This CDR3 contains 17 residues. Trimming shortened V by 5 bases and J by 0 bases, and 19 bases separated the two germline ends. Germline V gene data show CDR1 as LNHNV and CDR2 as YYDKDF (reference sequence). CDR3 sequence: CATSPPSRVVYQETQYF. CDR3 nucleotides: TGTGCCACCAGCCCTCCTTCGAGAGTAGTGTACCAAGAGACCCAGTACTTC.